This TCR beta chain was recovered during a study of beta chain features in type 1 diabetes. All of the isolated RNA was reverse transcribed, so expressed TCRB transcripts were sequenced. This table comes from immunoSEQ multiplex PCR, and its TCRdb copy is limited to in-frame clones, with some not included. The top ten clones hold about 6.6% of a sample with 330,000 or so clones, 12% to 15% of them seen once. In the case of this clone: Its antigen remains unknown. The sample contains more than one DNA sequence encoding this CDR3.

Germline V gene sequence: CDR1 MDHEN, CDR2 SYDVKM. V was shortened by 2 bases and J by 1 base, with 8 bases between the two germline ends. This CDR3 has 14 amino acids. Overall study results and limits: Sequencing of cDNA might inflate the share of cells that strongly express TCR. The similarity of naive, central memory and Treg TCRB repertoires appeared greater among patients than among healthy donors.

The sequencing sample was made of central memory CD4+ T cells from blood. This TCR was sampled from a man aged 25-45 years in good health. The V gene is TRBV28, the J gene TRBJ1-2, with D possibly TRBD1 on 5 matching bases. The CDR3 protein is CASSLGAGNYGYTF. As DNA, the CDR3 is TGTGCCAGCAGTTTAGGGGCGGGTAACTATGGCTACACCTTC.